Given below is one TCR beta chain in context. The antigen remains undetermined. The V gene's germline CDR1 is ENHRY and CDR2 SYGVKD. The CDR3 runs 15 residues. Germline trimming cut 6 bases from V and 2 bases from J; bases unmatched to any gene: 8. The data were obtained in a study of T-cell reconstitution after alpha-beta-depleted transplantation in children. Unique molecular identifiers were incorporated into the prepared TCRbeta library. TCRdb ran MiXCR on the PCR reads and lists one entry per CDR3 protein. The sample holds 75,000 to 90,000 distinct CDR3 sequences; 11% to 15% are singletons and the top ten take about 25%. Study results and caveats: Hyperexpanded clones declined; after one year, newly produced T cells mostly supplied diversity. After transplant, at about two months, alpha-beta T cells were reportedly derived from several hundred expanded graft clones. Day-60 TCRbeta diversity that was high in some patients was derived from surviving recipient T cells and thymic progenitors.

The source material was PBMCs, mostly from graft donor cells, sampled 180 days after TCRalphabeta/CD19-depleted stem cell transplant. This sequence was found in a male patient aged 2-15 years who had a stem cell transplant for acute lymphoblastic leukemia, so the T cells may come from the graft donor. The rearrangement links TRBV10-3 to TRBJ1-2, with 8 bases matching TRBD1. CDR3 in amino acids: CAIRYGTGRNYGYTF. Written as DNA, the CDR3 is TGTGCCATCAGGTACGGGACAGGAAGGAACTATGGCTACACCTTC.